The 22 T cell receptor beta chains in this list originate from one sample, sequenced in a study of technical replicates of blood from a handful of donors. Produced via immunoSEQ multiplex PCR; TCRdb's table is partial and in-frame only. The table includes 98,000 or so clones, roughly 96% detected once. Sequencing was done on a sample of T cells isolated from PBMCs. The source of these receptors is a human donor in good health.

J is TRBJ1-2 and V is TRBV29-1; weak D call: TRBD1 (5 bases). The length of the CDR3 is 14 residues. Germline assignment: CDR1 SQVTM and CDR2 ANQGSEA. V was shortened by 2 bases and J by 7 bases, with 17 bases between the two germline ends. The chain's CDR3 is CSVEPRRANGGYTF. The CDR3 coding sequence is TGCAGCGTTGAACCCCGCAGGGCGAATGGTGGCTACACCTTC.

V gene TRBV28 combines with J gene TRBJ2-7; 11 bases match TRBD2. Germline trimming cut 8 bases from V and 6 bases from J; bases unmatched to any gene: 3. The CDR3 contains 12 residues. Germline V gene sequence: CDR1 MDHEN, CDR2 SYDVKM. As DNA, the CDR3 is TGTGCCAGCGGGCTAGCGGGAGGCGAGCAGTACTTC. Translation: CASGLAGGEQYF.

CDR3 amino acids: CASSLGDRSPYEQYF. The CDR3 region has the DNA TGTGCCAGCAGCTTAGGGGACAGATCTCCCTACGAGCAGTACTTC. This chain joins TRBV13 and TRBJ2-7, with D tentatively TRBD1 (6 bases). This CDR3 contains 15 residues. V was cut by 0 bases and J by 2 bases, with 11 bases left in between. CDR1 PRHDT and CDR2 FYEKMQ come from the germline V gene (reference sequence).

This clone was seen once. The chain recombines TRBV11-2 with TRBJ2-7; 9 bases match TRBD1. This CDR3 spans 14 amino acids. After removal of 3 bases from V and 3 bases from J, the junction contained 3 bases not matched to a gene. CDR1 SGHAT and CDR2 FQNNGV come from the germline V gene. The CDR3 loop is CASSFGTGNYEQYF. The CDR3 coding sequence is TGTGCCAGCAGCTTCGGGACAGGGAACTACGAGCAGTACTTC.

This chain uses TRBV30 with TRBJ1-4; 8 nucleotides match TRBD1. The CDR3 loop spans 14 amino acids. Germline V lookup: CDR1 GTSNPN, CDR2 SVGIG (reference sequence). V shed 2 bases and J 8 bases; nucleotides not matched to a gene: 7. The CDR3 is CAWSKDRVGEKLFF. CDR3 coding DNA: TGTGCCTGGAGTAAGGACAGGGTTGGCGAAAAACTGTTTTTT.

This clone was observed a few times. The chain uses TRBV30 and TRBJ1-1; D is possibly TRBD1 (6 bases). The CDR3 consists of 13 residues. The germline V and J ends were trimmed by 4 bases and 5 bases, with 14 bases remaining between them. CDR1 is GTSNPN, CDR2 SVGIG, per germline (reference sequence). As DNA, the CDR3 is TGTGCCTGGAACAGGGACCGGCGGACTGAAGCTTTCTTT. It codes for CAWNRDRRTEAFF.

The rearrangement links TRBV28 to TRBJ1-3; D may be TRBD1 (6 bases). Germline CDR1 reads MDHEN; CDR2 reads SYDVKM. The CDR3 sequence is 13 residues long. V was clipped by 6 bases and J by 4 bases, with 10 bases between them. CDR3 DNA sequence: TGTGCCAGCAGAACAGGGTCGGGAAACACCATATATTTT. Protein product: CASRTGSGNTIYF.

This chain uses TRBV27 with TRBJ2-1; no firm D call. V dropped 2 bases and J dropped 5 bases, with 7 bases sitting between them. From germline, CDR1 is MNHEY and CDR2 SMNVEV (reference sequence). This CDR3 region has 13 residues. The CDR3 DNA reads TGTGCCAGCAGTTTAGTTGCTAACAATGAGCAGTTCTTC. Protein product: CASSLVANNEQFF.

The V gene is TRBV21-1, the J gene TRBJ2-4; TRBD2 reflects the table's D call only, with no check against the DNA. TRBV21-1 is listed as a pseudogene. This CDR3 has 18 amino acids. The CDR3 nucleotides are TGTGCCAGCAGCCGGACTAGGCTCCCTAGCCCCTTTAAAAACATTCAGTACTTC. It translates to CASSRTRLPSPFKNIQYF.

This chain links TRBV5-1 with TRBJ1-2; D is possibly TRBD1 (6 bases). CDR3 length: 15 residues. Trimming cost V 0 bases and J 3 bases, with 12 bases left between them. Germline V lookup: CDR1 SGHRS, CDR2 YFSETQ. The CDR3 DNA follows: TGCGCCAGCAGCTTGGAGACAGGTGTGGACTATGGCTACACCTTC. This gives the protein CASSLETGVDYGYTF.

This clone was counted once. V usage is TRBV11-2 and J usage is TRBJ1-5; 7 positions match TRBD1. This CDR3 is built from 14 residues. V lost 5 bases, J lost 3 bases, and 4 bases stayed unmatched. The V gene's germline CDR1 is SGHAT and CDR2 FQNNGV. The CDR3 DNA sequence: TGTGCCAGCAGCCAGGACAGGAACAATCAGCCCCAGCATTTT. Its translation is CASSQDRNNQPQHF.

This chain connects TRBV28 to TRBJ1-1; possible D gene TRBD1, 5 bases. The germline V and J ends were trimmed by 3 bases and 3 bases, with 11 bases remaining between them. The germline V gene encodes CDR1 MDHEN and CDR2 SYDVKM. The CDR3 contains 14 residues. CDR3 sequence reads: CASSLVPRDTEAFF. The CDR3 DNA follows: TGTGCCAGCAGTTTGGTCCCCAGGGACACTGAAGCTTTCTTT.

This clone was seen a single time. V and J are TRBV5-1 and TRBJ2-5; 8 bases fit TRBD2. After removal of 2 bases from V and 1 base from J, the junction contained 1 base not matched to a gene. This CDR3 is 14 amino acids long. CDR1 is SGHRS and CDR2 is YFSETQ in the germline V gene. The CDR3 is CASSLSGGQETQYF. CDR3 nucleotide sequence: TGCGCCAGCAGCTTAAGCGGGGGCCAAGAGACCCAGTACTTC.

This clone turned up a few times. The V call is TRBV5-6, the J call TRBJ2-4, with TRBD2 matching 9 bases. The V and J ends lost 4 bases and 12 bases, in that order; junction bases with no gene match: 14. In germline, CDR1 is SGHDT, CDR2 YYEEEE. There are 15 residues in the CDR3. DNA for the CDR3: TGTGCCAGCAGCAACCCCCACTCAGCGGGGGGATCTCAGTACTTC. Encoded protein: CASSNPHSAGGSQYF.

The chain uses TRBV28 and TRBJ1-1; weak D call: TRBD1 (5 bases). Trimming cost V 5 bases and J 0 bases, with 13 bases left between them. The CDR3 spans 15 residues. Germline V lookup: CDR1 MDHEN, CDR2 SYDVKM. The DNA of the CDR3 is TGTGCCAGCAGTCCAGGGCGGGGGATGAACACTGAAGCTTTCTTT. It translates to CASSPGRGMNTEAFF.

The chain carries TRBV6-1 and TRBJ2-3; D not resolved. Per germline, CDR1 MNHNS and CDR2 SASEGT. CDR3 length: 17 amino acids. Trimming removed 0 bases at V and 4 bases at J, with 17 bases between. CDR3 protein: CASSEAEIPRKADTQYF. Here the CDR3 DNA reads TGTGCCAGCAGTGAAGCGGAGATACCGAGGAAGGCAGATACGCAGTATTTT.

The rearrangement links TRBV27 to TRBJ2-7; 12 bases are shared with TRBD2. The CDR3 extends over 15 amino acids. V dropped 5 bases and J dropped 2; count of bases not matched to a gene: 4. Germline-derived CDR1 and CDR2 are MNHEY and SMNVEV (reference sequence). DNA for the CDR3: TGTGCCAGCAGTGCCGGGACTAGCGGGCCCTACGAGCAGTACTTC. Its translation is CASSAGTSGPYEQYF.

The chain joins TRBV6-5 to TRBJ1-2; 7 bases match TRBD1. V lost 2 bases, J lost 3 bases, and 3 bases stayed unmatched. CDR3 length: 14 residues. In germline, CDR1 is MNHEY, CDR2 SVGAGI. CDR3 coding DNA: TGTGCCAGCAGTTACGGTACAGGGGACTATGGCTACACCTTC. Protein sequence: CASSYGTGDYGYTF.

The chain couples TRBV30 to TRBJ1-5; no clear D gene. Germline V gene lookup returns CDR1 GTSNPN and CDR2 SVGIG (reference sequence). The CDR3 length is 13 residues. V lost 0 bases to trimming and J lost 2 bases, with 5 bases between them. The CDR3 DNA reads as TGTGCCTGGAGTGTTGTAGGCAATCAGCCCCAGCATTTT. Amino acid sequence: CAWSVVGNQPQHF.

This sequence joins TRBV7-9 and TRBJ1-1; D remains ambiguous. The CDR3 spans 14 residues. The germline V gene encodes CDR1 SEHNR and CDR2 FQNEAQ (reference sequence). Trimming took 3 bases from V and 1 from J, leaving 9 bases between them. This chain's CDR3 is CASSLGGRNTEAFF. The CDR3 nucleotides read TGTGCCAGCAGCTTGGGTGGGAGGAACACTGAAGCTTTCTTT. Looking up the rest from reference TRBV7-9 and TRBJ1-1 gives the full variable domain: DTGVSQNPRHKITKRGQNVTFRCDPISEHNRLYWYRQTLGQGPEFLTYFQNEAQLEKSRLLSDRFSAERPKGSFSTLEIQRTEQGDSAMYLCASSLGGRNTEAFFGQGTRLTVV.

The DNA of the CDR3 is TGTGCCAGCTCACCACCGGGTCCAGGTAATTACGAGCAGTACTTC. Its translation: CASSPPGPGNYEQYF. V usage is TRBV18 and J usage is TRBJ2-7; D gene unclear. The CDR3 consists of 15 residues. The germline V gene encodes CDR1 KGHSH and CDR2 LQKENI. V shed 0 bases and J shed 4 bases, with 13 bases lying between them.

The rearrangement links TRBV5-8 to TRBJ1-3; TRBD1 aligns across 7 bases. After removal of 4 bases from V and 2 bases from J, the junction contained 0 bases not matched to a gene. The V gene's germline CDR1 is SGHTS and CDR2 YDEGEE. The CDR3 is 13 amino acids. In DNA, the CDR3 is TGTGCCAGCAGCAGGGGGCCTGGAAACACCATATATTTT. It yields the protein CASSRGPGNTIYF. The variable domain in full, completed from reference TRBV5-8 and TRBJ1-3, reads EAGVTQSPTHLIKTRGQQATLRCSPISGHTSVYWYQQALGLGLQFLLWYDEGEERNRGNFPPRFSGRQFPNYSSELNVNALELEDSALYLCASSRGPGNTIYFGEGSWLTVV.